Listed here is a single T cell receptor (beta chain). It has no known antigen specificity. A read error may account for a junction end that differs from germline. These data belong to a study of T cells in Graves' hyperthyroidism and ophthalmopathy (dated by TCRdb to 2018 to 2020). Concerning the study at large: TCR V-J signatures able to tell the groups apart were searched for in a discovery cohort of 100 patients, of whom 40 to 45 had Graves' ophthalmopathy and about 60 had stable Graves' hyperthyroidism. Whether ophthalmopathy could be predicted prospectively was tested in an independent validation cohort made up of about 20 hyperthyroidism patients plus 17 patients who later progressed to ophthalmopathy. After blood sampling, hyperthyroidism patients were treated with methimazole at a starting dose of 30 mg daily, and ophthalmopathy patients were treated with high-dose intravenous methylprednisolone. The 100 discovery patients were randomly split 7:3 into training and test sets. TCR Vbeta CDR3 sequencing of 135 peripheral blood samples (around 45 ophthalmopathy, 70 to 85 hyperthyroidism and around 17 progressor patients) is reported in the paper. Thyroid tissue and blood T-cell repertoires from more than five Graves' hyperthyroidism patients were also compared in the study. The full study reports these points: In validation, the model predicted progression to ophthalmopathy a median of about 6.5 months before onset, with approximately 70% sensitivity and about 72% specificity. A model built on a 13 V-J signature distinguished ophthalmopathy from stable hyperthyroidism, reaching about 88% sensitivity and about 81% specificity in cross-validation and 80%/75% in testing. Most expanded thyroid clonotypes (frequency above 0.001) were also found in blood, which suggests that blood repertoires may mirror thyroid immune responses. Sample size was not statistically predetermined, and blinding of investigators to group allocation was not performed.

Stable Graves' hyperthyroidism was defined as the absence of progression to ophthalmopathy over 18 months of follow-up. The hyperthyroidism patients were between 18 and 65 years old and newly diagnosed, with a disease duration of less than 2 months. Patients with uncontrolled infections, other autoimmune diseases, pregnancy or lactation were excluded. Diagnoses were based on clinical symptoms, serum thyroxine and TRAb, thyroid ultrasound and orbital computed tomography. Total RNA was extracted using Trizol reagent, and RNA quality was assessed on an Agilent 2100 Bioanalyzer. TCR beta CDR3 regions were amplified from RNA transcripts. A first-round RT-PCR of the TCR CDR3 used the HTBI primer set with the Qiagen OneStep RT-PCR kit. The libraries were constructed in a second round of multiplex PCR and then size-selected and purified. Libraries were sequenced paired-end with 100 bp reads on an Illumina HiSeq2000. Per the original workflow: SOAPnuke was used to process the raw data, with reads discarded if the reads contained adapters or uncalled bases, had a mean Phred below 15, or lacked an exact constant-primer or identifier match. High-quality paired reads were merged with COPE v1.2.5, and unique nucleotide sequences were defined as clonotypes. Clonotypes were aligned to IMGT TRBV, TRBD and TRBJ reference segments using MiTCR v1.1. The analysis included only V-J combinations with a frequency above 0.0001, which together covered 99.2% of the repertoires. The TCS score was defined as F50 (clonal expansion) divided by E x V (chaos), with BLOSUM62-based TCRdist calculated between CDR3 peptides within each V-J. Welch's t-statistics and random forest reduced some 510 V-J features to 13, which were used in a naive Bayes classifier (R e1071). The Morisita-Horn index was used to measure how similar the thyroid and blood repertoires were. TCRdb cleaned the public reads at Q25 with fastp, built clones with MiXCR and kept in-frame beta chains. Entries that share a CDR3 protein sequence are merged under the most common genes and DNA. TCRdb's processing, not the study's, gives the V and J calls here. A total of roughly 570,000 distinct CDR3 sequences appear in this sample, just over 45% of them only once. The top ten clonotypes cover about 8.3% of the sample.

Counted from cysteine to phenylalanine, this CDR3 has 15 amino acids. The entry retains the CDR3 DNA only, 45 bases that are in frame from base 1. Looking up the germline V gene yields CDR1 SGHRS and CDR2 YFSETQ. This clonotype was sampled from a woman under 30 with Graves' hyperthyroidism. Recombination connected TRBV5-1 to TRBJ1-6; 7 of the junction bases match TRBD1. The sequenced material came from peripheral blood or thyroid tissue (not recorded which). The CDR3 region: CASSPTGTVNSPLHF. The DNA is as follows: TGTGCCAGCAGCCCCACCGGGACAGTTAATTCACCCCTCCACTTT.